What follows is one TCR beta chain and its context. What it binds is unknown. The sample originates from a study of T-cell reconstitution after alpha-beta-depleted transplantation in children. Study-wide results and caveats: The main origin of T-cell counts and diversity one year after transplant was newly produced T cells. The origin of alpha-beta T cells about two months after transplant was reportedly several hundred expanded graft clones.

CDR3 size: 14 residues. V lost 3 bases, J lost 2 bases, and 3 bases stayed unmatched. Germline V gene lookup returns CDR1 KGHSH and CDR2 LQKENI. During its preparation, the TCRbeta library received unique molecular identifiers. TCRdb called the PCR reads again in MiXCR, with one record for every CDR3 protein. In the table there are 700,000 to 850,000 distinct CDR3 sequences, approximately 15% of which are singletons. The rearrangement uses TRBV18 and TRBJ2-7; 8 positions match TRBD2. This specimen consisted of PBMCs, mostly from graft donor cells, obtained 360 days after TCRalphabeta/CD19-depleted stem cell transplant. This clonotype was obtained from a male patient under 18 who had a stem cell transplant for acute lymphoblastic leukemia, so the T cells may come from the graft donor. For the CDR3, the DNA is TGTGCCAGCTCACCTAGCGGGAAAACCTACGAGCAGTACTTC. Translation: CASSPSGKTYEQYF.